The next 20 T cell receptor beta chains were all read from a single sample in a study of radiotherapy plus CTLA-4 blockade in lung cancer. The table came from immunoSEQ multiplex PCR; TCRdb's copy has only in-frame clones and leaves some out. The table lists about 55,000 clones, 82% of them singletons. Sample: peripheral blood, taken from a patient treated with radiotherapy plus ipilimumab. The receptors come from a human donor with non-small cell lung cancer whose response to radiotherapy plus ipilimumab could not be evaluated.

The rearrangement joins TRBV4-3 to TRBJ1-6; D might be TRBD1 (6 bases). Per the germline V gene, CDR1 is LGHNA and CDR2 is YSLEER. CDR3 size: 15 residues. V lost 0 bases, J lost 9 bases, and 12 bases lay in between. CDR3: CASSQDGGRGSPLHF. The CDR3 DNA is TGCGCCAGCAGCCAAGATGGGGGCCGGGGTTCACCCCTCCACTTT.

The chain links TRBV7-2 to TRBJ2-6, with D hard to call. V shed 0 bases and J shed 0 bases, with 9 bases lying between them. The CDR3 loop spans 17 amino acids. CDR1 and CDR2 (germline): SGHTA, FQGNSA. CDR3 DNA sequence: TGTGCCAGCAGCTTAGCGATGGCGGACTCTGGGGCCAACGTCCTGACTTTC. Amino acid sequence: CASSLAMADSGANVLTF. The variable domain in full, with the rest retrieved from reference TRBV7-2 and TRBJ2-6, is GAGVSQSPSNKVTEKGKDVELRCDPISGHTALYWYRQSLGQGLEFLIYFQGNSAPDKSGLPSDRFSAERTGGSVSTLTIQRTQQEDSAVYLCASSLAMADSGANVLTFGAGSRLTVL.

This chain connects TRBV7-9 to TRBJ1-6; D may be TRBD1 (6 bases). V was shortened by 1 base and J by 9 bases, with 16 bases between the two germline ends. CDR1 SEHNR and CDR2 FQNEAQ come from the germline V gene (reference sequence). The CDR3 spans 16 residues. CDR3 bases: TGTGCCAGCAGCTTAGGTACCCAGGGGTTCCGTTCACCCCTCCACTTT. Amino acid sequence: CASSLGTQGFRSPLHF.

The chain is built from TRBV11-2 and TRBJ2-3; D is uncertain. Germline-derived CDR1 and CDR2 are SGHAT and FQNNGV. The CDR3 spans 17 residues. Trimming shortened V by 5 bases and J by 0 bases, and 18 bases separated the two germline ends. CDR3 loop: CASSLLFVQASTDTQYF. CDR3 in DNA: TGTGCCAGCAGCCTCCTGTTTGTGCAGGCTAGCACAGATACGCAGTATTTT.

The chain combines TRBV19 with TRBJ2-1; 8 bases agree with TRBD2. CDR3 length: 15 amino acids. V lost 8 bases and J lost 3; bases outside the gene matches: 9. Germline V gene data show CDR1 as LNHDA and CDR2 as SQIVND (reference sequence). In nucleotides, the CDR3 is TGTGCCAGTCGCAGCGGGAGAGGGATCTACAATGAGCAGTTCTTC. The encoded protein is CASRSGRGIYNEQFF. Full variable domain (outside the CDR3, taken from reference TRBV19 and TRBJ2-1): DGGITQSPKYLFRKEGQNVTLSCEQNLNHDAMYWYRQDPGQGLRLIYYSQIVNDFQKGDIAEGYSVSREKKESFPLTVTSAQKNPTAFYLCASRSGRGIYNEQFFGPGTRLTVL.

This clone was detected a few times. V gene TRBV19 combines with J gene TRBJ1-5; 9 bases align to TRBD1. The length of the CDR3 is 12 residues. Germline V CDR1 and CDR2: LNHDA, SQIVND (reference sequence). The V gene end was trimmed by 8 bases and the J gene end by 16 bases; junction bases not matched to a gene: 12. CDR3 residues: CASAPQQGATHF. CDR3 nucleotides: TGTGCCAGTGCACCCCAACAGGGGGCCACACATTTT. The complete variable domain, with remaining parts taken from reference TRBV19 and TRBJ1-5, reads DGGITQSPKYLFRKEGQNVTLSCEQNLNHDAMYWYRQDPGQGLRLIYYSQIVNDFQKGDIAEGYSVSREKKESFPLTVTSAQKNPTAFYLCASAPQQGATHFGDGTRLSIL.

The chain employs TRBV6-1 and TRBJ2-5; D might be TRBD1 (5 bases). The CDR3 totals 14 residues. The V and J ends lost 7 bases and 5 bases respectively, with 17 bases between them. The germline CDR1 and CDR2 sequences are MNHNS and SASEGT. CDR3 sequence: CASTSPKGWETQYF. CDR3 nucleotide sequence: TGTGCCAGCACCTCACCGAAGGGGTGGGAGACCCAGTACTTC.

The V call is TRBV7-2, the J call TRBJ2-7; 9 bases map to TRBD1. The germline gives CDR1 SGHTA, CDR2 FQGNSA. The CDR3 contains 17 residues. Germline trimming cut 5 bases from V and 2 bases from J; bases unmatched to any gene: 13. The CDR3 here is CASSLQGGTGGAYEQYF. The CDR3 region has the DNA TGTGCCAGCAGCCTACAGGGGGGAACAGGGGGCGCCTACGAGCAGTACTTC. Complete variable domain (other parts from reference TRBV7-2 and TRBJ2-7): GAGVSQSPSNKVTEKGKDVELRCDPISGHTALYWYRQSLGQGLEFLIYFQGNSAPDKSGLPSDRFSAERTGGSVSTLTIQRTQQEDSAVYLCASSLQGGTGGAYEQYFGPGTRLTVT.

The chain recombines TRBV5-8 with TRBJ1-4; D not resolved. The CDR3 has 15 amino acids. Germline V gene sequence: CDR1 SGHTS, CDR2 YDEGEE. Deletions cut 0 bases from V and 5 bases from J, with 11 bases between. Here the CDR3 reads CASSLGLGGNEKLFF. CDR3 nucleotide sequence: TGTGCCAGCAGCTTGGGCCTAGGAGGGAATGAAAAACTGTTTTTT. Filled out from reference TRBV5-8 and TRBJ1-4, the complete variable domain reads EAGVTQSPTHLIKTRGQQATLRCSPISGHTSVYWYQQALGLGLQFLLWYDEGEERNRGNFPPRFSGRQFPNYSSELNVNALELEDSALYLCASSLGLGGNEKLFFGSGTQLSVL.

This clone was detected a few times. In DNA form, the CDR3 reads TGTGCCAGTAGCGTTGCAGCGGGATTTGGCAAAGAGACCCAGTACTTC. Protein: CASSVAAGFGKETQYF. The chain uses TRBV19 and TRBJ2-5, with 7 bases fitting TRBD2. The CDR3 contains 16 residues. V lost 6 bases, J lost 3 bases, and 13 bases stayed unmatched. CDR1 and CDR2 from the germline V gene are LNHDA and SQIVND (reference sequence).

The chain couples TRBV7-9 to TRBJ2-3, with D possibly being TRBD2 (6 bases). This CDR3 has 15 residues. Germline CDR1 reads SEHNR; CDR2 reads FQNEAQ (reference sequence). V was pared by 5 bases and J by 1 base, with 13 bases between. The CDR3 here is CASSRGPGGTDTQYF. In DNA form, the CDR3 reads TGTGCCAGCAGCCGGGGACCGGGAGGCACAGATACGCAGTATTTT.

The rearrangement joins TRBV7-2 to TRBJ2-5; TRBD2 aligns across 12 bases. The CDR3 has 16 amino acids. V trimming: 2 bases; J trimming: 4 bases; junction bases outside the gene matches: 5. Germline V gene sequence: CDR1 SGHTA, CDR2 FQGNSA. CDR3: CASSLTLAGGAETQYF. The CDR3 coding sequence is TGTGCCAGCAGCTTAACCCTAGCGGGGGGGGCAGAGACCCAGTACTTC.

This sequence joins TRBV2 and TRBJ2-5, with TRBD2 as a possible D gene (5 bases). This CDR3 region has 15 residues. Germline V CDR1 and CDR2: SNHLY, FYNNEI. V lost 7 bases and J lost 4, with 19 bases in between. The CDR3 DNA reads as TGTGCCAGCAAGAGGGCTAGTGTAAGGTCAGAGACCCAGTACTTC. The encoded protein is CASKRASVRSETQYF.

The chain uses TRBV30 and TRBJ1-5, with no clear D. V was shortened by 2 bases and J by 6 bases, with 14 bases between the two germline ends. Germline V gene data show CDR1 as GTSNPN and CDR2 as SVGIG (reference sequence). CDR3 length equals 14 residues. The CDR3 DNA follows: TGTGCCTGGAGTAAAGCCACTGAGAGTCAGCCCCAGCATTTT. Its translation is CAWSKATESQPQHF.

In this sample, this clone turned up once. The chain carries TRBV5-4 and TRBJ2-4, with 7 nucleotides matching TRBD1. Germline V gene sequence: CDR1 SGHNT, CDR2 YYREEE (reference sequence). This CDR3 has 14 residues. V lost 4 bases, J lost 1 base, and 2 bases stayed unmatched. The DNA for the CDR3 is TGTGCCAGCAGCCCGACAGGGGCCAAAAACATTCAGTACTTC. This codes for CASSPTGAKNIQYF.

The rearrangement uses TRBV5-1 and TRBJ1-1; a weak D match, TRBD1 (6 bases). This CDR3 contains 14 residues. Trimming removed 0 bases from V and 5 bases from J, with 11 bases in between. Germline values: CDR1 SGHRS, CDR2 YFSETQ. CDR3 nucleotide sequence: TGCGCCAGCAGCTTGGTGGCGGGGGCGACTGAAGCTTTCTTT. It translates to CASSLVAGATEAFF.

This rearrangement joins TRBV9 to TRBJ2-7; TRBD1 matches at 9 bases. With V trimmed by 3 bases and J by 2 bases, 9 bases remained unmatched. Germline assignment: CDR1 SGDLS and CDR2 YYNGEE. The CDR3 runs to 16 residues. CDR3 in amino acids: CASSASRDRDPYEQYF. The CDR3, as DNA: TGTGCCAGCAGCGCGAGCCGGGACAGGGACCCCTACGAGCAGTACTTC.

The chain employs TRBV10-3 and TRBJ2-3; 13 positions match TRBD2. Unmatched junction bases numbered 5, after V lost 3 bases and J lost 2 bases. This CDR3 is built from 17 residues. CDR1 is ENHRY, CDR2 SYGVKD, per germline. CDR3 in amino acids: CAISDYGLAGVTDTQYF. The DNA for the CDR3 is TGTGCCATCAGTGATTACGGACTAGCGGGAGTCACAGATACGCAGTATTTT.

This rearrangement joins TRBV10-3 to TRBJ2-7, with no clear D. Germline CDR1 and CDR2: ENHRY and SYGVKD. The ends were cut back, 2 bases at V and 8 bases at J, with 13 bases in the middle. The length of the CDR3 is 13 residues. For the CDR3, the DNA is TGTGCCATCAGTGAGCCCCCCCTGGGCCAGCAGTACTTC. This gives the protein CAISEPPLGQQYF.

The table lists this clone with a count of one. The chain carries TRBV19 and TRBJ2-2; TRBD2 aligns across 15 bases. The CDR3 totals 19 residues. The J segment lost 5 bases and the V segment lost 0 bases, leaving 7 bases of the junction unmatched. Germline CDR1 reads LNHDA; CDR2 reads SQIVND (reference sequence). The CDR3: CASSIEGLAGGTSTGELFF. For the CDR3, the DNA is TGTGCCAGTAGTATAGAGGGACTAGCGGGAGGAACGAGTACCGGGGAGCTGTTTTTT. Full variable domain (outside the CDR3, taken from reference TRBV19 and TRBJ2-2): DGGITQSPKYLFRKEGQNVTLSCEQNLNHDAMYWYRQDPGQGLRLIYYSQIVNDFQKGDIAEGYSVSREKKESFPLTVTSAQKNPTAFYLCASSIEGLAGGTSTGELFFGEGSRLTVL.